Listed below are T cell receptor beta chains from one sample, sequenced in a study of blood T cell repertoires in COVID-19. Clones were sequenced by immunoSEQ multiplex PCR, and TCRdb holds only the in-frame ones, with some missing. The sample has under 20,000 clones, approximately 80% seen once. The source material was peripheral blood. The receptor source for this set is a human donor in a cohort sampled during active COVID-19. Each CDR3 is given with its conserved first and last residue. Each record gives: D gene, J gene, clone size, V gene, CDR3 protein, CDR3 DNA. D genes are given only for firm matches. Some rows have no size entry. The others give once, few or many, or a class for an expanded clone.

TRBD1 | TRBJ2-7 | NA | TRBV6-2/TRBV6-3 | CASSYMGTGPHEQYF | TGTGCCAGCAGTTACATGGGGACAGGGCCCCACGAGCAGTACTTC
TRBD1 | TRBJ1-6 | NA | TRBV7-8 | CASSPGTGEDSPLHF | TGTGCCAGCAGCCCGGGGACAGGGGAGGATTCACCCCTCCACTTT
TRBD2 | TRBJ2-7 | NA | TRBV6-2/TRBV6-3 | CASSRTSFNEQYF | TGTGCCAGCAGTCGGACTAGCTTCAACGAGCAGTACTTC
NA | TRBJ2-7 | NA | TRBV28 | CASSPPETHYEQYF | TGTGCCAGCAGTCCACCCGAAACACATTACGAGCAGTACTTC
NA | TRBJ1-6 | few | TRBV11-2 | CASSFQGVNSPLHF | TGTGCCAGCAGCTTCCAGGGTGTTAATTCACCCCTCCACTTT
TRBD1 | TRBJ2-6 | NA | TRBV5-6 | CASSRQGADTYSGANVLTF | TGTGCCAGCAGCAGACAGGGGGCGGATACCTACTCTGGGGCCAACGTCCTGACTTTC
NA | TRBJ1-2 | NA | TRBV6-5 | CASSYSTGNYGYTF | TGTGCCAGCAGTTACTCGACTGGAAACTATGGCTACACCTTC
NA | TRBJ1-2 | NA | TRBV3-1/TRBV3-2 | CASSQSRDPWGYTF | TGTGCCAGCAGCCAATCCAGGGATCCTTGGGGCTACACCTTC
NA | TRBJ1-2 | NA | TRBV6-2/TRBV6-3 | CASSYVLTAYGYTF | TGTGCCAGCAGCTATGTATTGACAGCCTATGGCTACACCTTC
NA | TRBJ2-5 | NA | TRBV3-1/TRBV3-2 | CASSVIEQETQYF | TGTGCCAGCAGCGTAATAGAACAAGAGACCCAGTACTTC
TRBD2 | TRBJ2-1 | NA | TRBV4-1 | CASSPLLAGGHNEQFF | TGCGCCAGCAGCCCCCTCCTAGCGGGGGGACACAATGAGCAGTTCTTC
NA | TRBJ2-2 | few | TRBV6-5 | CASSPRVAGELFF | TGTGCCAGCAGTCCCAGGGTAGCCGGGGAGCTGTTTTTT
NA | TRBJ2-3 | NA | TRBV28 | CASSLVGPGGRTDTQYF | TGTGCCAGCAGTTTGGTTGGGCCGGGGGGCCGAACAGATACGCAGTATTTT
NA | TRBJ2-7 | NA | TRBV28 | CASSTLGGSYEQYF | TGTGCCAGCTCGACCCTAGGGGGTTCCTACGAGCAGTACTTC
TRBD1 | TRBJ1-2 | once | TRBV30 | CAWSRDRPYGYTF | TGTGCCTGGAGTCGGGACAGGCCCTATGGCTACACCTTC
TRBD1 | TRBJ1-2 | NA | TRBV18 | CASSPQGQVRGYTF | TGTGCCAGCTCACCGCAAGGACAGGTTCGTGGCTACACCTTC
NA | TRBJ1-1 | NA | TRBV2 | CASSSEGGTEAFF | TGTGCCAGCTCCTCTGAGGGCGGCACTGAAGCTTTCTTT
TRBD1 | TRBJ1-1 | NA | TRBV5-1 | CASCPGTACTEAFF | TGCGCCAGCTGTCCTGGGACAGCTTGCACTGAAGCTTTCTTT
NA | TRBJ2-5 | NA | TRBV7-9 | CASSPRGLADQETQYF | TGTGCCAGCAGCCCCAGGGGGTTAGCGGATCAAGAGACCCAGTACTTC
NA | TRBJ2-1 | NA | TRBV2 | CASSELAYNEQFF | TGTGCCAGCAGTGAGCTGGCTTACAATGAGCAGTTCTTC
TRBD1 | TRBJ1-4 | once | TRBV28 | CASSSPPDRAGGEKLFF | TGTGCCAGCAGTAGCCCTCCGGACAGGGCCGGCGGTGAAAAACTGTTTTTT
NA | TRBJ1-1 | NA | TRBV5-5 | CASSLEGGRTEAFF | TGTGCCAGCAGCTTGGAAGGCGGGAGGACTGAAGCTTTCTTT
NA | TRBJ1-3 | NA | TRBV4-3 | CASSRGGLGQTGNTIYF | TGCGCCAGCAGCCGCGGCGGACTAGGACAGACCGGGAACACCATATATTTT
NA | TRBJ2-5 | NA | TRBV7-2 | CASSSANQETQYF | TGTGCCAGCAGCTCCGCGAACCAAGAGACCCAGTACTTC
TRBD1 | TRBJ1-4 | NA | TRBV19 | CASSPRQGTNEKLFF | TGTGCCAGTAGTCCACGACAGGGAACTAATGAAAAACTGTTTTTT
NA | TRBJ2-7 | NA | TRBV28 | CASSGPSTYEQYF | TGTGCCAGCAGCGGTCCGAGCACTTACGAGCAGTACTTC
TRBD2 | TRBJ2-1 | NA | TRBV7-8 | CASSLVGGSLGEQFF | TGTGCCAGCAGCTTAGTGGGGGGGTCCCTGGGTGAGCAGTTCTTC
TRBD1 | TRBJ2-1 | NA | TRBV7-6 | CASSYPRDRDNNEQFF | TGTGCCAGCAGCTACCCCCGGGACAGGGATAACAATGAGCAGTTCTTC
NA | TRBJ2-5 | NA | TRBV5-4 | CASSLVAASETQYF | TGTGCCAGCAGCTTGGTGGCGGCTAGCGAGACCCAGTACTTC
NA | TRBJ2-6 | NA | TRBV5-1 | CASKAGLGANVLTF | TGCGCCAGCAAGGCGGGGCTCGGGGCCAACGTCCTGACTTTC
NA | TRBJ2-7 | large | TRBV4-1 | CASSQEGAQGYYEQYF | TGCGCCAGCAGCCAAGAAGGTGCGCAGGGTTACTACGAGCAGTACTTC
NA | TRBJ1-5 | once | TRBV7-6 | CASSLFCAQPDSNQPQHF | TGTGCCAGCAGCTTATTTTGTGCACAACCTGATAGCAATCAGCCCCAGCATTTT
TRBD2 | TRBJ2-1 | NA | TRBV15 | CATSRAFFGLAEYNEQFF | TGTGCCACCAGCAGAGCATTTTTTGGACTAGCGGAATACAATGAGCAGTTCTTC
TRBD2 | TRBJ2-1 | NA | TRBV7-9 | CASSFKTSGRAENEQFF | TGTGCCAGCAGCTTCAAGACTAGCGGGAGGGCCGAGAATGAGCAGTTCTTC
TRBD1 | TRBJ1-2 | once | TRBV19 | CASRPKDRGYGYTF | TGTGCCAGTAGGCCCAAGGACAGGGGCTATGGCTACACCTTC
NA | TRBJ1-1 | once | TRBV28 | CASSSWTDMNTEAFF | TGTGCCAGCAGTTCATGGACAGACATGAACACTGAAGCTTTCTTT
NA | TRBJ2-2 | NA | TRBV24-1 | CATSDLSLGATGELFF | TGTGCCACCAGTGATTTGTCTCTTGGGGCGACCGGGGAGCTGTTTTTT
NA | TRBJ1-2 | NA | TRBV5-4 | CASSPGDYGYTF | TGTGCCAGCAGCCCCGGAGACTATGGCTACACCTTC
TRBD2 | TRBJ2-1 | NA | TRBV4-3 | CASSQEPSGGATYNEQFF | TGCGCCAGCAGCCAAGAGCCTAGCGGGGGGGCCACCTACAATGAGCAGTTCTTC
NA | TRBJ1-2 | NA | TRBV6-5 | CASSYSSNYGYTF | TGTGCCAGCAGTTACTCCAGTAACTATGGCTACACCTTC
NA | TRBJ1-2 | NA | TRBV3-1/TRBV3-2 | CASSPYGGRAGGYTF | TGTGCCAGCAGCCCCTACGGGGGGCGCGCAGGGGGCTACACCTTC
TRBD1 | TRBJ1-4 | NA | TRBV9 | CASSPEGQGLGKLFF | TGTGCCAGCAGCCCAGAGGGACAGGGGCTCGGGAAACTGTTTTTT